This T cell receptor beta chain originates from a study of OX40 agonist ivuxolimab in advanced cancers. As for the study in general: The study enrolled dose-escalation patients with hepatocellular carcinoma, melanoma, renal cell or head and neck cancer.

The method was immunoSEQ multiplex PCR; TCRdb's version includes in-frame clones alone and lacks a portion of them. Of some 15,000 clones in the sample, under 95% were seen once. This CDR3 region has 15 residues. CDR1 is MNHEY, CDR2 SVGAGI, per germline. Trimming shortened V by 0 bases and J by 8 bases, and 14 bases separated the two germline ends. The source is an adult with an advanced solid tumor such as melanoma, head and neck, liver or kidney cancer. The chain combines TRBV6-5 with TRBJ2-1, with D tentatively TRBD1 (5 bases). The sample consisted of CD4+ or CD8+ T cells sorted from blood, taken in a trial of the OX40 agonist ivuxolimab. The CDR3 sequence: CASSYSDTTNDEQFF. In DNA form, the CDR3 reads TGTGCCAGCAGTTACTCGGACACTACGAACGATGAGCAGTTCTTC.